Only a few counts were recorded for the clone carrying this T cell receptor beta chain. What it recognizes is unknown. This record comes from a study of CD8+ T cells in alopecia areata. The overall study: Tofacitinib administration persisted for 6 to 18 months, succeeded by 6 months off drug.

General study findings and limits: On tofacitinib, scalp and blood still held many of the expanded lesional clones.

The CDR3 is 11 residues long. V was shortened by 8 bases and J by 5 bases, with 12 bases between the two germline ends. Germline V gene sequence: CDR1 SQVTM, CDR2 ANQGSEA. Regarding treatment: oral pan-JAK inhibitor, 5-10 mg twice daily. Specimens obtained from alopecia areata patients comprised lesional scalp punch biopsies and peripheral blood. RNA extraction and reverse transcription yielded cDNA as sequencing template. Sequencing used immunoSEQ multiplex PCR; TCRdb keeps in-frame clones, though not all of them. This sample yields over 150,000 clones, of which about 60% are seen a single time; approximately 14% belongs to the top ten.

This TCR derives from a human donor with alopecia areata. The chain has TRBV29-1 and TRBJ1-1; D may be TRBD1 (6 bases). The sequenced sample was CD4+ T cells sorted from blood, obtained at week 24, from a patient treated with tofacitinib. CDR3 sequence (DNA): TGCAGCAGTCAGGGGTCGACTGAAGCTTTCTTT. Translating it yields CSSQGSTEAFF.